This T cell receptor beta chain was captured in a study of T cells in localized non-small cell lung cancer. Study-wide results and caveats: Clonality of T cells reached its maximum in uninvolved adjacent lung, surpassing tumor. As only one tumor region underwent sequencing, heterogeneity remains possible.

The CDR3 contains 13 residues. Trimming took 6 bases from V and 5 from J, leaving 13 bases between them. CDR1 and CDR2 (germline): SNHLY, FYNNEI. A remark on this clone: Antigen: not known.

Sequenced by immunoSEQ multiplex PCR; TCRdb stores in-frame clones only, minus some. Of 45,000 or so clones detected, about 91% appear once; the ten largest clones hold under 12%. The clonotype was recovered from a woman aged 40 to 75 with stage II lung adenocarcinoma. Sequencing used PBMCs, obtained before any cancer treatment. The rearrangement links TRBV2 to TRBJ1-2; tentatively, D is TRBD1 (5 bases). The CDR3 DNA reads TGTGCCAGCAGACATGACAGTGCATATGGCTACACCTTC. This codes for CASRHDSAYGYTF.